This entry describes one TCR beta chain. Its antigen is unknown. These data originate in a study of cytomegalovirus exposure and HLA in healthy donors. Study as a whole: A previous analysis identified 90 million to 140 million unique TCR beta sequences derived from around 180 million T cells.

Regarding the study as a whole: It was reported in a later analysis that an Asian-associated ancestry cluster showed fewer N-insertions than the roughly 710-donor mean.

The germline V and J ends were trimmed by 0 bases and 6 bases, with 9 bases remaining between them. The CDR3 spans 13 residues. Germline values: CDR1 SEHNR, CDR2 FQNEAQ (reference sequence). Nominal health characterized the donors when sampled, though unrecorded immune exposures were likely. PCR amplification relied on 60 Vbeta primers (plus 13 Jbeta primers). Sequenced by immunoSEQ multiplex PCR; TCRdb stores in-frame clones only, minus some. This sample yields roughly 130,000 clones, of which approximately 80% are seen a single time; over 2.5% belongs to the top ten. The receptor's source is a male donor in good health and CMV-seronegative. The chain couples TRBV7-9 to TRBJ2-7; possible D gene TRBD1, 6 bases. The material sequenced was PBMCs. CDR3 DNA sequence: TGTGCCAGCAGCTTAGCGCAGGGGCTCGAGCAGTACTTC. The encoded protein is CASSLAQGLEQYF.